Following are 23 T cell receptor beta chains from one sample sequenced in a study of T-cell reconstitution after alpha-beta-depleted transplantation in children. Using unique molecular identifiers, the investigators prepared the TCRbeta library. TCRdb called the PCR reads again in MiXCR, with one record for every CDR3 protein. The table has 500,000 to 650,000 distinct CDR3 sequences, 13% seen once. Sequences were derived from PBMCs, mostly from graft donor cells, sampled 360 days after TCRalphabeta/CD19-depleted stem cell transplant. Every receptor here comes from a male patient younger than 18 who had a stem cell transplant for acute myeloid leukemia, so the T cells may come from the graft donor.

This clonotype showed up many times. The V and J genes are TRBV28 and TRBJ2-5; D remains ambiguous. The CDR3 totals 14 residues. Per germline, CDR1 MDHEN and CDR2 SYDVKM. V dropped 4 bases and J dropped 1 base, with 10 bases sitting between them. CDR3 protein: CASSSPTFQETQYF. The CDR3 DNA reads TGTGCCAGCAGTTCCCCGACTTTCCAAGAGACCCAGTACTTC.

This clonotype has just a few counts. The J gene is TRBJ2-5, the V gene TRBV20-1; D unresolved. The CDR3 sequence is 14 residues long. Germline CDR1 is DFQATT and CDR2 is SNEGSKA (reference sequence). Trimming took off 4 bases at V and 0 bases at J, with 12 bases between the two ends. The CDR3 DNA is TGCAGTGCTAATGTAAGGGTGTACCAAGAGACCCAGTACTTC. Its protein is CSANVRVYQETQYF.

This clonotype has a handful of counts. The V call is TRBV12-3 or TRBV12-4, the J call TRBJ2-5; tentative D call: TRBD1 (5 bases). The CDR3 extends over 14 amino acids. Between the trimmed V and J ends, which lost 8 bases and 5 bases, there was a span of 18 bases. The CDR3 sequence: CASGVPGIWETQYF. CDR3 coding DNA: TGTGCCAGCGGCGTCCCAGGGATTTGGGAGACCCAGTACTTC.

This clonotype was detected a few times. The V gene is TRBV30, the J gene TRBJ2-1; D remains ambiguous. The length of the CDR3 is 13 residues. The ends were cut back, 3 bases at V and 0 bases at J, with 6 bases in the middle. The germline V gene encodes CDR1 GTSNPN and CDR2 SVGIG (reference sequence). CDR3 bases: TGTGCCTGGAGCCCGTCCTCCTACAATGAGCAGTTCTTC. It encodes CAWSPSSYNEQFF.

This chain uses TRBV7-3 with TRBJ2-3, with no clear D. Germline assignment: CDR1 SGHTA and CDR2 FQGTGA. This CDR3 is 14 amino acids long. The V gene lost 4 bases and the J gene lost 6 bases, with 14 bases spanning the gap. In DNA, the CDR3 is TGTGCCAGCAGCTCACGCGGCGAGAGGGATACGCAGTATTTT. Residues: CASSSRGERDTQYF. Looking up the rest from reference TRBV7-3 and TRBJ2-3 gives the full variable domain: GAGVSQTPSNKVTEKGKYVELRCDPISGHTALYWYRQSLGQGPEFLIYFQGTGAADDSGLPNDRFFAVRPEGSVSTLKIQRTERGDSAVYLCASSSRGERDTQYFGPGTRLTVL.

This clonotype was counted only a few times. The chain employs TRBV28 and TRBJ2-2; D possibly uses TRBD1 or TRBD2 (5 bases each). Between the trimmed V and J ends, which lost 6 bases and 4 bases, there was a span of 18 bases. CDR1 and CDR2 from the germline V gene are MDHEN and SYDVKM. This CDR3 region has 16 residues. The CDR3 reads CASSNTGRGGTGELFF. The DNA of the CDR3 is TGTGCCAGCAGCAACACAGGCCGTGGGGGCACCGGGGAGCTGTTTTTT.

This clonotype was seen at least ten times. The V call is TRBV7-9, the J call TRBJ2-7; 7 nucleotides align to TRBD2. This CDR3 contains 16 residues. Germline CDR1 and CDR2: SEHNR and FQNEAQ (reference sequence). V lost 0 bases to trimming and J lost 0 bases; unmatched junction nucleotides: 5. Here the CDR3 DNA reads TGTGCCAGCAGCTTAGCGCCCGGCGGGGGCTCCTACGAGCAGTACTTC. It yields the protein CASSLAPGGGSYEQYF.

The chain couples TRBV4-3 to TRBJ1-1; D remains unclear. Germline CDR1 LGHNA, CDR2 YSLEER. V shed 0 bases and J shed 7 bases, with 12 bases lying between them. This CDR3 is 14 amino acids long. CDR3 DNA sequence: TGCGCCAGCAGCCAAGATCGCGGTGCCCTTGAAGCTTTCTTT. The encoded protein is CASSQDRGALEAFF.

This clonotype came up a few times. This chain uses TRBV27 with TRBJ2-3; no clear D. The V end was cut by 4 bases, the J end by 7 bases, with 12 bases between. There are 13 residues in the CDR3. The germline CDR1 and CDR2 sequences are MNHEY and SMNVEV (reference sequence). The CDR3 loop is CASSSYSPYTQYF. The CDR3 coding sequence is TGTGCCAGCAGTTCCTACAGCCCTTATACGCAGTATTTT.

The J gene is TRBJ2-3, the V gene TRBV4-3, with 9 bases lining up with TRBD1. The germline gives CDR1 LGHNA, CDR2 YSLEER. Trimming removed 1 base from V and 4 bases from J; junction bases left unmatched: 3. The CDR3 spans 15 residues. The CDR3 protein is CASSQVGTGPDTQYF. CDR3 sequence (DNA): TGCGCCAGCAGCCAAGTTGGGACAGGGCCAGATACGCAGTATTTT.

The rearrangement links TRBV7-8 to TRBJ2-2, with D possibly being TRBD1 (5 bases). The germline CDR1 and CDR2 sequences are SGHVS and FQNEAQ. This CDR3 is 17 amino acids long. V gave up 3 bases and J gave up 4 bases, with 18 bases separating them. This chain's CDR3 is CASSFVPAWGRTGELFF. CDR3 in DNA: TGTGCCAGCAGCTTTGTCCCAGCGTGGGGCCGCACCGGGGAGCTGTTTTTT.

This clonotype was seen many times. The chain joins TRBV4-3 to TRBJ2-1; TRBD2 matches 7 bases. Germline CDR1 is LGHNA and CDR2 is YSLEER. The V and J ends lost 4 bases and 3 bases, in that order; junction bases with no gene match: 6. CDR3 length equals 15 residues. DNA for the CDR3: TGCGCCAGCAGCCTAACTAGCGCTGTCTACAATGAGCAGTTCTTC. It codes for CASSLTSAVYNEQFF.

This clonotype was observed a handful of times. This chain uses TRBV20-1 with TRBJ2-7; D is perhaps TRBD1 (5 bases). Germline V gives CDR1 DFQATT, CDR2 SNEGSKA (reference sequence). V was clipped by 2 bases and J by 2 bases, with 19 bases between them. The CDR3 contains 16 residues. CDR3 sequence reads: CSARPRMGQITYEQYF. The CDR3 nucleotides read TGCAGTGCTAGACCAAGGATGGGGCAGATCACCTACGAGCAGTACTTC.

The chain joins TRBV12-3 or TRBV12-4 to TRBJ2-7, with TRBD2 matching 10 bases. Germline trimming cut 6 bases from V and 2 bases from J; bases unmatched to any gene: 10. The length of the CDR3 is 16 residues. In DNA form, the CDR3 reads TGTGCCAGCAGCCGGTCGCGGACTAGCGGTCCCTACGAGCAGTACTTC. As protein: CASSRSRTSGPYEQYF.

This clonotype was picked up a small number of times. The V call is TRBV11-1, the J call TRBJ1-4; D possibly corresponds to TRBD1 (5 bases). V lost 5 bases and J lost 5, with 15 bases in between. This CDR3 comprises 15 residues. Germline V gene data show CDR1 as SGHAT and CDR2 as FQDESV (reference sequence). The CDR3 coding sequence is TGTGCCAGCAGCCGCCCGGGGCCGGGGAATGAAAAACTGTTTTTT. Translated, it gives CASSRPGPGNEKLFF.

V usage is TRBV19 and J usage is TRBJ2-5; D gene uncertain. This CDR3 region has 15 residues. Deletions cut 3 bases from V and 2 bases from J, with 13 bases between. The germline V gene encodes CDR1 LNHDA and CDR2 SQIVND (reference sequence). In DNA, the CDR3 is TGTGCCAGTAGTATTAGTGCTGTGGGTCAAGAGACCCAGTACTTC. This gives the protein CASSISAVGQETQYF.

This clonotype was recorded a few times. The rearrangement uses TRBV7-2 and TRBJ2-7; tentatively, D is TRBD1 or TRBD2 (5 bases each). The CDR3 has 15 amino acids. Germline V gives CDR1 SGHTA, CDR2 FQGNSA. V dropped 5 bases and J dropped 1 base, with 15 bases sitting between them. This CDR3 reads CASSPRRGVSYEQYF. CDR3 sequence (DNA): TGTGCCAGCAGCCCCCGTCGAGGGGTTTCCTACGAGCAGTACTTC. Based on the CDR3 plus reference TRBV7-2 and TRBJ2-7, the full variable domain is GAGVSQSPSNKVTEKGKDVELRCDPISGHTALYWYRQSLGQGLEFLIYFQGNSAPDKSGLPSDRFSAERTGGSVSTLTIQRTQQEDSAVYLCASSPRRGVSYEQYFGPGTRLTVT.

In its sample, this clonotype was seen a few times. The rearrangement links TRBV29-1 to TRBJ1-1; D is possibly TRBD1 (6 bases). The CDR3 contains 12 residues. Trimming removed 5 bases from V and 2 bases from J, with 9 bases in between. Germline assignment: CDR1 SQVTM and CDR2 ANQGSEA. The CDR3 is CSVPGANTEAFF. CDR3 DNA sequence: TGCAGCGTTCCAGGGGCTAACACTGAAGCTTTCTTT.

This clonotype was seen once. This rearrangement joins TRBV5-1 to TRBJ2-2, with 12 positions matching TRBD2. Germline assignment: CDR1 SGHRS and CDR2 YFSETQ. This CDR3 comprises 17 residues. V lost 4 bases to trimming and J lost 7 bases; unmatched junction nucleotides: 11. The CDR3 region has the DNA TGCGCCAGCAGCAAACTAGCGGGAGGTCCCCCGGTCGGGGAGCTGTTTTTT. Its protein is CASSKLAGGPPVGELFF.

The CDR3 region has the DNA TGTGCCAGCAGCGTCGGAGGGATATTGACTGAAGCTTTCTTT. This gives the protein CASSVGGILTEAFF. The chain has TRBV11-3 and TRBJ1-1; D gene ambiguous. The CDR3 is made up of 14 amino acids. The V and J ends lost 5 bases and 5 bases respectively, with 15 bases between them. Germline values: CDR1 SGHNT, CDR2 YENEEA.

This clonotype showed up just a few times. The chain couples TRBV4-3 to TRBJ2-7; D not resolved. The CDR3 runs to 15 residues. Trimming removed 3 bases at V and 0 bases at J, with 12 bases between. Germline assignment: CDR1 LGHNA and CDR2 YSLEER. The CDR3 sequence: CASSQYVLSSYEQYF. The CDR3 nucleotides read TGCGCCAGCAGCCAGTACGTGCTAAGCTCCTACGAGCAGTACTTC.

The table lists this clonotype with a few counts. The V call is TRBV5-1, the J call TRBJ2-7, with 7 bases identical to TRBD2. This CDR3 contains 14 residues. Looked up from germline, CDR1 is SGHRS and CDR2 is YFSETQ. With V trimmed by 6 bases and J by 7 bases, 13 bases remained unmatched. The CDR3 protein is CASTTTGRGTEQYF. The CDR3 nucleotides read TGCGCCAGCACAACGACGGGGAGGGGTACGGAGCAGTACTTC. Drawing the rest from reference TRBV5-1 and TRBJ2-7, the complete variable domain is KAGVTQTPRYLIKTRGQQVTLSCSPISGHRSVSWYQQTPGQGLQFLFEYFSETQRNKGNFPGRFSGRQFSNSRSEMNVSTLELGDSALYLCASTTTGRGTEQYFGPGTRLTVT.

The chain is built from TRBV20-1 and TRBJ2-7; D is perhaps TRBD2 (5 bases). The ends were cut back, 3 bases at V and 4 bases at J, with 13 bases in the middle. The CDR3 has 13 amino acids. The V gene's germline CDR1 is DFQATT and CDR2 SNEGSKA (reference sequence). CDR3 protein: CSARGDLKYEQYF. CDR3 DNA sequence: TGCAGTGCTAGGGGAGACCTAAAATACGAGCAGTACTTC.